Below are 16 T cell receptor beta chains sequenced from a single sample in a study of blood T cell repertoires in COVID-19 (dated by TCRdb to about 2020). The method was the immunoSEQ multiplex PCR assay. TCRdb re-hosts the immuneACCESS table, in-frame sequences only. Its copies lack some clones; in the studies checked, an unresolved V gene accounts for under half of them, and the cause for the rest is not known. This sample lists about 170,000 clones; 84% were detected once. Roughly 15% of the sample comes from the top ten. The material sequenced was PBMCs or T cells enriched from blood (not recorded which). Receptors were obtained from a man aged 45-60 years who had recovered from COVID-19.

CDR3 residues: CASSFSTRGHPESEPLHF. DNA for the CDR3: TGCGCCAGCAGCTTTAGTACCCGTGGACACCCAGAGTCAGAGCCCCTCCACTTT. V usage is TRBV5-1 and J usage is TRBJ1-6; possibly TRBD1 for D (5 bases). The CDR3 is 18 amino acids. Germline CDR1 is SGHRS and CDR2 is YFSETQ. V shed 2 bases and J shed 13 bases, with 28 bases lying between them. The variable domain in full, completed from reference TRBV5-1 and TRBJ1-6, reads KAGVTQTPRYLIKTRGQQVTLSCSPISGHRSVSWYQQTPGQGLQFLFEYFSETQRNKGNFPGRFSGRQFSNSRSEMNVSTLELGDSALYLCASSFSTRGHPESEPLHFGNGTRLTVT.

The chain couples TRBV28 to TRBJ1-4; 7 bases are a match to TRBD1. The J segment lost 3 bases and the V segment lost 6 bases, leaving 7 bases of the junction unmatched. Germline V CDR1 and CDR2: MDHEN, SYDVKM. This CDR3 region has 15 residues. The CDR3 nucleotides are TGTGCCAGCAGCCATCCTACAGGGGCTAATGAAAAACTGTTTTTT. Its translation: CASSHPTGANEKLFF.

V gene TRBV27 combines with J gene TRBJ2-7; 8 nucleotides match TRBD1. With V trimmed by 3 bases and J by 2 bases, 3 bases remained unmatched. This CDR3 comprises 14 residues. Germline CDR1 reads MNHEY; CDR2 reads SMNVEV (reference sequence). The CDR3 protein is CASSFRTGPYEQYF. DNA for the CDR3: TGTGCCAGCAGTTTTCGGACAGGGCCCTACGAGCAGTACTTC.

The J gene is TRBJ1-5, the V gene TRBV19; D call uncertain. Germline V CDR1 and CDR2: LNHDA, SQIVND (reference sequence). V was cut by 3 bases and J by 6 bases, with 18 bases left in between. This CDR3 spans 16 amino acids. The CDR3 sequence: CASSINGVRSGQPQHF. The CDR3 DNA sequence: TGTGCCAGTAGTATTAACGGGGTTCGGTCAGGTCAGCCCCAGCATTTT.

This chain joins TRBV5-6 and TRBJ1-1, with D hard to call. Trimming took 4 bases from V and 8 from J, leaving 12 bases between them. This CDR3 spans 12 amino acids. From germline, CDR1 is SGHDT and CDR2 YYEEEE. CDR3 sequence (DNA): TGTGCCAGCAGCGCCAGTTCGCTGGAAGCTTTCTTT. This codes for CASSASSLEAFF.

The chain carries TRBV27 and TRBJ2-1; 7 nucleotides match TRBD2. J lost 4 bases, V lost 2 bases, and 8 bases had no gene match. CDR3 size: 16 residues. Germline assignment: CDR1 MNHEY and CDR2 SMNVEV (reference sequence). The CDR3, as DNA: TGTGCCAGCAGTTTACTATCGGGGGGAAGTTACAATGAGCAGTTCTTC. Translation gives CASSLLSGGSYNEQFF.

This chain joins TRBV6-5 and TRBJ1-4, with 8 bases matching TRBD1. Per germline, CDR1 MNHEY and CDR2 SVGAGI. This CDR3 region has 14 residues. With V trimmed by 6 bases and J by 6 bases, 6 bases remained unmatched. The CDR3 nucleotides are TGTGCCAGCAGCGGTGGACAGGGTTATGAAAAACTGTTTTTT. Amino acids: CASSGGQGYEKLFF.

V usage is TRBV5-1 and J usage is TRBJ2-1; tentatively, D is TRBD2 (5 bases). The CDR3 runs to 16 residues. CDR1 is SGHRS, CDR2 YFSETQ, per germline. The V end lost 1 base, the J end lost 0 bases, and 11 bases lay between the germline ends. CDR3: CASSLISELSYNEQFF. For the CDR3, the DNA is TGCGCCAGCAGCTTGATTAGCGAGCTCTCCTACAATGAGCAGTTCTTC.

This clone was found a few times. The gene calls are TRBV6-5 and TRBJ2-7, with TRBD2 matching over 7 bases. Germline V lookup: CDR1 MNHEY, CDR2 SVGAGI. V was clipped by 6 bases and J by 3 bases; unmatched bases: 11. This CDR3 spans 15 amino acids. In nucleotides, the CDR3 is TGTGCCAGCAGCTCCCCGGGTGGGGGGGTCTACGAGCAGTACTTC. Amino acids: CASSSPGGGVYEQYF.

This clone was observed a handful of times. The chain uses TRBV6-5 and TRBJ2-7; maybe TRBD1 (5 bases). This CDR3 contains 15 residues. Germline CDR1 MNHEY, CDR2 SVGAGI. Trimming took off 2 bases at V and 1 base at J, with 12 bases between the two ends. Written as DNA, the CDR3 is TGTGCCAGCAGTTACCTGGGGCAGGGATCCTACGAGCAGTACTTC. Encoded protein: CASSYLGQGSYEQYF.

The chain couples TRBV30 to TRBJ2-5; D ambiguous. With 2 bases removed from V and 2 bases from J, the gap between germline ends came to 9 bases. CDR3 length: 13 residues. The germline V gene has CDR1 GTSNPN and CDR2 SVGIG (reference sequence). CDR3 DNA: TGTGCCTGGAGTCCTAGACTTCAAGAGACCCAGTACTTC. This gives the protein CAWSPRLQETQYF.

This clone has more than one count but fewer than ten. The V call is TRBV14, the J call TRBJ2-7, with D possibly TRBD1 on 5 matching bases. There are 15 residues in the CDR3. CDR1 SGHDN and CDR2 FVKESK come from the germline V gene. Trimming shortened V by 4 bases and J by 1 base, and 14 bases separated the two germline ends. CDR3 coding DNA: TGTGCCAGCAGCCGACAGCCTGTCTTTTCCTACGAGCAGTACTTC. Translation: CASSRQPVFSYEQYF.

The J gene is TRBJ2-3, the V gene TRBV6-5; 8 bases fit TRBD1. V dropped 7 bases and J dropped 4; count of bases not matched to a gene: 7. CDR3 length equals 14 residues. Germline CDR1 is MNHEY and CDR2 is SVGAGI. This CDR3 is CASKQGARADTQYF. As DNA, the CDR3 is TGTGCCAGCAAGCAGGGGGCGCGTGCAGATACGCAGTATTTT.

The chain couples TRBV4-1 to TRBJ1-3, with D unresolved. This CDR3 contains 17 residues. Between the trimmed V and J ends, which lost 0 bases and 0 bases, there was a span of 12 bases. CDR1 and CDR2 (germline): MGHRA, YSYEKL. As DNA, the CDR3 is TGCGCCAGCAGCCAAGAAAGAGGACTTGCCTCTGGAAACACCATATATTTT. Translated: CASSQERGLASGNTIYF.

CDR3 DNA sequence: TGTGCCAGCAGCTTTAATAGAAACACCGGGGAGCTGTTTTTT. It is translated as CASSFNRNTGELFF. The chain has TRBV7-9 and TRBJ2-2; D is unresolved. Trimming stripped 3 bases from V and 2 bases from J, with 7 bases between. Germline V gene data show CDR1 as SEHNR and CDR2 as FQNEAQ (reference sequence). This CDR3 contains 14 residues.

The chain employs TRBV3-1 (or the pseudogene TRBV3-2) and TRBJ1-4; possible D gene TRBD1, 5 bases. V lost 2 bases to trimming and J lost 1 base, with 11 bases between them. Per the germline V gene, CDR1 is LGHDT and CDR2 is YNNKEL (reference sequence). This CDR3 is built from 16 residues. CDR3 nucleotide sequence: TGTGCCAGCAGCCAAAGGAGGGGAGGAACTAATGAAAAACTGTTTTTT. This encodes CASSQRRGGTNEKLFF.